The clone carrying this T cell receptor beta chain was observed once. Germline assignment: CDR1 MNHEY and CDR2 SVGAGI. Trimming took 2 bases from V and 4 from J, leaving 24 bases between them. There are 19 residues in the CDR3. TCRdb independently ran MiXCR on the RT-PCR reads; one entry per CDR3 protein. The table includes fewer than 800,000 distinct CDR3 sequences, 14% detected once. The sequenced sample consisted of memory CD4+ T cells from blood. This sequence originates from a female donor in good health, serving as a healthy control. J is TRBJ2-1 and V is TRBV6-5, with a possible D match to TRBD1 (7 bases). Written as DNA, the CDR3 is TGTGCCAGCAGTTACCGTGTGGAGGGCCGGGACAGCCGATACAATGAGCAGTTCTTC. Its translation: CASSYRVEGRDSRYNEQFF.